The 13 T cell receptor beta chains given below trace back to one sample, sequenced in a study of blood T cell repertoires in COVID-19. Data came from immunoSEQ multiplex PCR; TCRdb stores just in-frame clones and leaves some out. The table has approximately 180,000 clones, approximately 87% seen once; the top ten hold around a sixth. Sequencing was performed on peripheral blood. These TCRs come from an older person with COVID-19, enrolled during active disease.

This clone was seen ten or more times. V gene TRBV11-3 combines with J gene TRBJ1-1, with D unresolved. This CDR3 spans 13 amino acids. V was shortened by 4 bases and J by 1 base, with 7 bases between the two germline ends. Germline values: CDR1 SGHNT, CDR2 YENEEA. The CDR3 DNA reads TGTGCCAGCAGCTACCGGAGGAACACTGAAGCTTTCTTT. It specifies CASSYRRNTEAFF.

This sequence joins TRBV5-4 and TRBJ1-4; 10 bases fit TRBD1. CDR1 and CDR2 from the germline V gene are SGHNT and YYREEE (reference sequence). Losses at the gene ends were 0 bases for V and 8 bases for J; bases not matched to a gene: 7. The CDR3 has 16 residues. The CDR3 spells CASSLGPGTGAEKLFF. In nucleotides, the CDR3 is TGTGCCAGCAGCTTGGGCCCCGGGACAGGGGCCGAAAAACTGTTTTTT.

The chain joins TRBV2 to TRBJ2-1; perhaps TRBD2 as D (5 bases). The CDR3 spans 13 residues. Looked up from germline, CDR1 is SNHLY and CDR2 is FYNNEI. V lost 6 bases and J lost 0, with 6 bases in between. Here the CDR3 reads CASRGSSYNEQFF. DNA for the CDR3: TGTGCCAGCAGGGGGAGCTCCTACAATGAGCAGTTCTTC.

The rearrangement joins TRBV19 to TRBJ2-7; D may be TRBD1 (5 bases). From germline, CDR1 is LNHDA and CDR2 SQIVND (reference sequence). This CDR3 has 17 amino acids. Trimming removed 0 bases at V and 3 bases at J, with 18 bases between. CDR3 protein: CASSIEVQGKKRYEQYF. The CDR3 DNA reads TGTGCCAGTAGTATAGAGGTGCAGGGTAAGAAGCGCTACGAGCAGTACTTC.

The CDR3, as DNA: TGTGCCACCAGCCAGCCGGCAGGGGATATATACCTCAATCAGCCCCAGCATTTT. Protein: CATSQPAGDIYLNQPQHF. The chain joins TRBV24-1 to TRBJ1-5; D perhaps matches TRBD1 (6 bases). CDR1 and CDR2 (germline): KGHDR, SFDVKD. This CDR3 region has 18 residues. V lost 7 bases, J lost 3 bases, and 24 bases lay in between.

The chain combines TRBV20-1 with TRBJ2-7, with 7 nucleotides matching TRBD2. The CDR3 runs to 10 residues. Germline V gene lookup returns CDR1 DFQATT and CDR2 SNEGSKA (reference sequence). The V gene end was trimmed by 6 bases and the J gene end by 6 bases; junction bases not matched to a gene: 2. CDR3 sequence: CSAGGAEQYF. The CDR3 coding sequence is TGCAGTGCGGGAGGGGCCGAGCAGTACTTC.

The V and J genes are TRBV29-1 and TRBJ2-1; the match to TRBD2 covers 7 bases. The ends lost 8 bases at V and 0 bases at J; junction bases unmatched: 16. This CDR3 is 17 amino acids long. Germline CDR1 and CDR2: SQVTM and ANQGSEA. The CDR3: CSSGTLHGRRSYNEQFF. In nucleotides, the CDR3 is TGCAGCAGCGGGACTCTCCATGGAAGACGCTCCTACAATGAGCAGTTCTTC.

The CDR3 region has the DNA TGTGCCAGCACCCTCGGGTTAGGCGGGACAGGGAACTACAATGAGCAGTTCTTC. This sequence encodes CASTLGLGGTGNYNEQFF. The rearrangement links TRBV12-1 to TRBJ2-1; the D call of TRBD1 is as the table states it, not checked on the DNA. TRBV12-1 is termed a pseudogene. The length of the CDR3 is 18 residues.

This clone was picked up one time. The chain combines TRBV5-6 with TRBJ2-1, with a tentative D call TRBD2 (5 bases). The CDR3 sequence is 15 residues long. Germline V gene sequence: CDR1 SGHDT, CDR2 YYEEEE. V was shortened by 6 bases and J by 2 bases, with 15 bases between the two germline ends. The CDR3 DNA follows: TGTGCCAGCACCATTAAGCGGTTACCCTACAATGAGCAGTTCTTC. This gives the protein CASTIKRLPYNEQFF.

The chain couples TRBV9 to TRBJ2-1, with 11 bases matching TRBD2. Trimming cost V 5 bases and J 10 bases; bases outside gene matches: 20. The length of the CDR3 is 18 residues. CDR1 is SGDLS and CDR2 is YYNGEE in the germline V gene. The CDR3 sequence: CASSEGASGRSLFREQFF. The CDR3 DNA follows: TGTGCCAGCAGTGAGGGGGCTAGCGGGAGGTCTCTCTTCCGAGAGCAGTTCTTC. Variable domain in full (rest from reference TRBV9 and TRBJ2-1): DSGVTQTPKHLITATGQRVTLRCSPRSGDLSVYWYQQSLDQGLQFLIQYYNGEERAKGNILERFSAQQFPDLHSELNLSSLELGDSALYFCASSEGASGRSLFREQFFGPGTRLTVL.

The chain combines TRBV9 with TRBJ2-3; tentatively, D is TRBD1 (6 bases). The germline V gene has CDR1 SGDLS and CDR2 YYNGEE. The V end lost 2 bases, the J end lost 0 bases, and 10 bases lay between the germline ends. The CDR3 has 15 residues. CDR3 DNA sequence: TGTGCCAGCAGCGTCCTGGGGGCTAGCACAGATACGCAGTATTTT. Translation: CASSVLGASTDTQYF.

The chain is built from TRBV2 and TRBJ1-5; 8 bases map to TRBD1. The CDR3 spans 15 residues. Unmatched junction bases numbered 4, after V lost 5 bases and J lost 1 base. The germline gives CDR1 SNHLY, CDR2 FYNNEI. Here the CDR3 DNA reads TGTGCCAGCAGTTTAAGGACAGGGAGCAATCAGCCCCAGCATTTT. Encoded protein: CASSLRTGSNQPQHF.

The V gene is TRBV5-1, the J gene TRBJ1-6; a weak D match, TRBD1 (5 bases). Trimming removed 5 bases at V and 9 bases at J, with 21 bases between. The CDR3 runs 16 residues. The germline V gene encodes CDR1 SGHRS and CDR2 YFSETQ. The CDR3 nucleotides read TGCGCCAGCAGGTTTTCGTTCGGGGGGTCGGGTTCACCCCTCCACTTT. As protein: CASRFSFGGSGSPLHF.